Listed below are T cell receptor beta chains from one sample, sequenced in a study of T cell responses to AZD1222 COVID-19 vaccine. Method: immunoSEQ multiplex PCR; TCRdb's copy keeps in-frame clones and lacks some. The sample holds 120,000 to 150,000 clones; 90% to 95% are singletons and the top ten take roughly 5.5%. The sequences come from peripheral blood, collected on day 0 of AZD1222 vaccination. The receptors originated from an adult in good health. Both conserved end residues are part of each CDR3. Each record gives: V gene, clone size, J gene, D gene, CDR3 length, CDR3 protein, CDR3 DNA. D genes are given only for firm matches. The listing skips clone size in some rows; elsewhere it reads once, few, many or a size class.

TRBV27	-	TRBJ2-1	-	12	CATTGLRNEQFF	TGTGCCACCACGGGACTCCGAAATGAGCAGTTCTTC
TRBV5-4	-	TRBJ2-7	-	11	CASSLWGEQYF	TGTGCCAGCAGCTTGTGGGGAGAGCAGTACTTC
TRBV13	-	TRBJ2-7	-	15	CASSTRGVNRNEQYF	TGTGCCAGCAGTACTCGAGGGGTAAACAGGAACGAGCAGTACTTC
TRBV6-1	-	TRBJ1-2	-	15	CASSEAGRADYGYTF	TGTGCCAGCAGTGAAGCCGGGAGAGCAGACTATGGCTACACCTTC
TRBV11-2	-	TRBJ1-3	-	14	CASSLAFSGNTIYF	TGTGCCAGCAGCCTCGCGTTCTCTGGAAACACCATATATTTT
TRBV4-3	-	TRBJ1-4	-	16	CASSQDGLGTNEKLFF	TGCGCCAGCAGCCAAGATGGGCTGGGGACTAATGAAAAACTGTTTTTT
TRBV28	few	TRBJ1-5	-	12	CASTQANQPQHF	TGTGCCAGCACGCAGGCCAATCAGCCCCAGCATTTT
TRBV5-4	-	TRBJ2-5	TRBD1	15	CASSYYRGVQETQYF	TGTGCCAGCAGCTACTACAGGGGTGTACAAGAGACCCAGTACTTC
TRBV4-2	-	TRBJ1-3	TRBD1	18	CASSQELTGALSGNTIYF	TGTGCCAGCAGCCAAGAACTTACAGGGGCTCTCTCTGGAAACACCATATATTTT
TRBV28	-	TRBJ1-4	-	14	CASSFSGSNEKLFF	TGTGCCAGCAGTTTCTCCGGTTCGAATGAAAAACTGTTTTTT
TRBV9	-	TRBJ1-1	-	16	CASSSTALGGETEAFF	TGTGCCAGCAGCTCGACAGCATTGGGTGGGGAGACTGAAGCTTTCTTT
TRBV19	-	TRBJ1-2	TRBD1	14	CAIRKPGQGYGYTF	TGTGCCATCCGAAAACCGGGACAGGGGTATGGCTACACCTTC
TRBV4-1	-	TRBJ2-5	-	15	CASSQRETSQETQYF	TGCGCCAGCAGCCAAAGGGAGACTTCCCAAGAGACCCAGTACTTC
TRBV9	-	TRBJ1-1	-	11	CASSANTEAFF	TGTGCCAGCAGCGCGAACACTGAAGCTTTCTTT
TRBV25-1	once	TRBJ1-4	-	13	CASSEGGNGKLFF	TGTGCCAGCAGTGAAGGGGGCAACGGAAAACTGTTTTTT
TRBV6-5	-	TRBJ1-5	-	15	CASSPRQEPNQPQHF	TGTGCCAGCAGTCCCCGACAGGAACCCAATCAGCCCCAGCATTTT
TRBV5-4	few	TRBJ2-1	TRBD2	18	CASSFRTSGTFSYNEQFF	TGTGCCAGCAGCTTCCGGACTAGCGGGACATTCTCCTACAATGAGCAGTTCTTC
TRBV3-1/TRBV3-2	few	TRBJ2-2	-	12	CASSQEGRELFF	TGTGCCAGCAGCCAAGAGGGGAGGGAGCTGTTTTTT
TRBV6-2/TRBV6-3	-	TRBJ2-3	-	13	CASSYLDTDTQYF	TGTGCCAGCAGTTACCTCGACACAGATACGCAGTATTTT
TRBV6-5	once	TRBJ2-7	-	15	CASSYYQEGGYEQYF	TGTGCCAGCAGTTATTACCAGGAGGGTGGTTACGAGCAGTACTTC
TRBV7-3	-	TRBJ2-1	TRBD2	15	CASSPAGAIFNEQFF	TGTGCCAGCTCCCCAGCGGGAGCAATTTTCAATGAGCAGTTCTTC
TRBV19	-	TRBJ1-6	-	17	CASSTTGASSYNSPLHF	TGTGCCAGTAGTACAACCGGGGCTAGCTCCTATAATTCACCCCTCCACTTT
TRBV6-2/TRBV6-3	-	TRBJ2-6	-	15	CASSYGGSGANVLTF	TGTGCCAGCAGTTATGGAGGGTCTGGGGCCAACGTCCTGACTTTC
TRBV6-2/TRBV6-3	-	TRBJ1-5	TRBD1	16	CASSPSGQGAYQPQHF	TGTGCCAGCAGTCCGTCGGGACAGGGGGCGTATCAGCCCCAGCATTTT
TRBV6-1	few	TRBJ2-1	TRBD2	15	CASSERSGGSNEQFF	TGTGCCAGCAGTGAACGGTCCGGGGGGTCAAATGAGCAGTTCTTC
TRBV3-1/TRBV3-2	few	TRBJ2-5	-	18	CASSQEVETLRVQETQYF	TGTGCCAGCAGCCAAGAAGTGGAGACCCTAAGGGTCCAAGAGACCCAGTACTTC
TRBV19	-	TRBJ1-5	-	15	CASSISPGANQPQHF	TGTGCCAGTAGTATATCCCCAGGGGCTAATCAGCCCCAGCATTTT
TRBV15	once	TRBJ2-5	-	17	CATVEGTADHTIETQYF	TGTGCCACCGTTGAAGGGACCGCAGATCACACTATAGAGACCCAGTACTTC
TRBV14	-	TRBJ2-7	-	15	CASSQVGTFSYEQYF	TGTGCCAGCAGCCAAGTAGGGACTTTCTCCTACGAGCAGTACTTC
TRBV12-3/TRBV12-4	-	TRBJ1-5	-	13	CASTAGANQPQHF	TGTGCCAGCACGGCAGGAGCCAATCAGCCCCAGCATTTT
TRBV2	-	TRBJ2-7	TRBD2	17	CASSVPLAGGLSYEQYF	TGTGCCAGCAGTGTACCCCTAGCGGGAGGGTTGTCCTACGAGCAGTACTTC
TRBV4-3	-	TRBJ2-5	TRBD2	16	CASSQSSGRAAETQYF	TGCGCCAGCAGCCAGAGTAGCGGGAGGGCCGCTGAGACCCAGTACTTC
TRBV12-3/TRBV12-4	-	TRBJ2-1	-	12	CASSLHYNEQFF	TGTGCCAGCAGTCTACACTACAATGAGCAGTTCTTC
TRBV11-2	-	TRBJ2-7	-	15	CASSYNRDTSYEQYF	TGTGCCAGCAGCTACAACCGGGACACCTCCTACGAGCAGTACTTC
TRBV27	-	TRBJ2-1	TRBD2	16	CASSLFRLAEYNEQFF	TGTGCCAGCAGTTTGTTTAGGCTAGCGGAGTACAATGAGCAGTTCTTC
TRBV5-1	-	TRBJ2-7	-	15	CASSETGLRSYEQYF	TGCGCCAGCAGCGAGACGGGACTCCGTTCCTACGAGCAGTACTTC
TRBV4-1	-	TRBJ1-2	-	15	CASSRGDWLNYGYTF	TGCGCCAGCAGCCGAGGGGACTGGTTAAACTATGGCTACACCTTC